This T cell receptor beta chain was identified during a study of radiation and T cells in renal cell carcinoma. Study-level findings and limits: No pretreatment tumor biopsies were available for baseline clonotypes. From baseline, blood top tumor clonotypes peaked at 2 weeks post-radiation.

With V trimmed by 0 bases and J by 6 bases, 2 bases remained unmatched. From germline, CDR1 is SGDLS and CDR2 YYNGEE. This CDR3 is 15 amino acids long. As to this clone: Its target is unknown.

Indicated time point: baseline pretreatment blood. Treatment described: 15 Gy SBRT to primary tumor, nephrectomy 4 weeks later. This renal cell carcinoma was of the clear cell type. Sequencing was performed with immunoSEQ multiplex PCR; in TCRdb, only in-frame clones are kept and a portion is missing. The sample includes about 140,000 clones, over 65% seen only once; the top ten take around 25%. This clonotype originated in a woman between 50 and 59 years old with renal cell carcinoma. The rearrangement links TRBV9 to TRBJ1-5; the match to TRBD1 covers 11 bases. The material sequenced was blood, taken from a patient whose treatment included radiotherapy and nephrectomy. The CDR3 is CASSVGTGGGQPQHF. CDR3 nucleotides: TGTGCCAGCAGCGTAGGGACAGGGGGCGGTCAGCCCCAGCATTTT. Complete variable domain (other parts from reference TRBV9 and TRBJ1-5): DSGVTQTPKHLITATGQRVTLRCSPRSGDLSVYWYQQSLDQGLQFLIQYYNGEERAKGNILERFSAQQFPDLHSELNLSSLELGDSALYFCASSVGTGGGQPQHFGDGTRLSIL.